This section outlines one T cell receptor beta chain sequence together with its context. Its antigen is still unknown. TCRdb's copy holds only in-frame clones and misses some; the assay was immunoSEQ multiplex PCR. Of 55,000 to 65,000 clones listed, approximately 94% are singletons. CDR1 and CDR2 from the germline V gene are SGHRS and YFSETQ. J was trimmed by 10 bases and V by 0 bases; bases with no gene match: 4. The CDR3 runs 13 residues. This record belongs to a study of graft-versus-host responses after intestinal transplantation. Across the study: Grafts were multivisceral, liver-intestinal, or isolated intestinal. All of the recipients had induction that used anti-thymocyte globulin, then tacrolimus and steroids for about 3 years.

The sample here was unstimulated CD4+ T cells sorted from spleen or lymph node cells, taken before transplant. The sequence was obtained from a human donor who was the organ donor for an intestinal transplant. The chain uses TRBV5-1 and TRBJ2-1, with 7 bases identical to TRBD2. CDR3 in amino acids: CASSLAPGGEQFF. CDR3 bases: TGCGCCAGCAGCTTGGCCCCCGGGGGGGAGCAGTTCTTC. Variable domain in full (rest from reference TRBV5-1 and TRBJ2-1): KAGVTQTPRYLIKTRGQQVTLSCSPISGHRSVSWYQQTPGQGLQFLFEYFSETQRNKGNFPGRFSGRQFSNSRSEMNVSTLELGDSALYLCASSLAPGGEQFFGPGTRLTVL.